This is a list of T cell receptor beta chains from one sample in a study of PD-1 blockade in classical Hodgkin lymphoma. Assay: immunoSEQ multiplex PCR; the TCRdb copy retains only in-frame clones and omits some. The table records over 85,000 clones, roughly 79% of them present only once. The sample consisted of peripheral blood mononuclear cells (PBMCs), taken before the second cycle of nivolumab. The origin of the receptors is a human donor with classical Hodgkin lymphoma. Both conserved end residues are part of each CDR3. Each record gives: clone size, D gene, V gene, J gene, CDR3 protein, CDR3 DNA. D genes are given only for firm matches. Size values are once, few and many counts, or a class for expanded clones, and some rows have none.

clone_size: NA
d_call: NA
v_call: TRBV10-3
j_call: TRBJ1-5
cdr3_aa: CAISESQGNQPQHF
cdr3_nt: TGTGCCATCAGTGAGTCCCAGGGTAATCAGCCCCAGCATTTT

clone_size: NA
d_call: NA
v_call: TRBV18
j_call: TRBJ1-5
cdr3_aa: CASSPPAQVGGPQHF
cdr3_nt: TGTGCCAGCTCACCACCGGCACAGGTCGGTGGGCCCCAGCATTTT

clone_size: NA
d_call: NA
v_call: TRBV7-7
j_call: TRBJ2-1
cdr3_aa: CASSLGAFNEQFF
cdr3_nt: TGTGCCAGCAGCTTAGGTGCCTTCAATGAGCAGTTCTTC

clone_size: NA
d_call: TRBD1
v_call: TRBV19
j_call: TRBJ2-7
cdr3_aa: CASSIGRGSSYEQYF
cdr3_nt: TGTGCCAGTAGTATTGGCAGGGGGAGCTCCTACGAGCAGTACTTC

clone_size: NA
d_call: NA
v_call: TRBV30
j_call: TRBJ1-5
cdr3_aa: CAWSLTAAEALPQHF
cdr3_nt: TGTGCCTGGAGTCTCACGGCCGCTGAGGCCCTTCCCCAGCATTTT

clone_size: NA
d_call: TRBD2
v_call: TRBV19
j_call: TRBJ2-2
cdr3_aa: CASSIWSGRGAGGTGELFF
cdr3_nt: TGTGCCAGTAGTATATGGTCCGGCAGGGGCGCGGGAGGTACCGGGGAGCTGTTTTTT

clone_size: NA
d_call: NA
v_call: TRBV29-1
j_call: TRBJ1-1
cdr3_aa: CSVDRGTEAFF
cdr3_nt: TGCAGCGTTGACCGGGGCACTGAAGCTTTCTTT

clone_size: NA
d_call: TRBD1
v_call: TRBV5-1
j_call: TRBJ2-7
cdr3_aa: CASSLRTGSYEQYF
cdr3_nt: TGCGCCAGCAGCCTTCGGACAGGGAGCTACGAGCAGTACTTC

clone_size: NA
d_call: NA
v_call: TRBV25-1
j_call: TRBJ1-1
cdr3_aa: CASKRGGYTEAFF
cdr3_nt: TGTGCCAGCAAGAGGGGGGGCTACACTGAAGCTTTCTTT

clone_size: NA
d_call: TRBD1
v_call: TRBV28
j_call: TRBJ2-7
cdr3_aa: CASSLPGDRAEQYF
cdr3_nt: TGTGCCAGCAGTTTGCCCGGGGACAGGGCCGAGCAGTACTTC

clone_size: few
d_call: NA
v_call: TRBV10-1
j_call: TRBJ2-7
cdr3_aa: CASSERIVVDLNYEQYF
cdr3_nt: TGCGCCAGCAGTGAACGGATAGTCGTGGACCTTAACTACGAGCAGTACTTC

clone_size: NA
d_call: NA
v_call: TRBV5-4
j_call: TRBJ1-1
cdr3_aa: CASSLDSWTEAFF
cdr3_nt: TGTGCCAGCAGCCTTGACAGTTGGACTGAAGCTTTCTTT

clone_size: NA
d_call: NA
v_call: TRBV5-4
j_call: TRBJ1-1
cdr3_aa: CASSPSAMMNTEAFF
cdr3_nt: TGTGCCAGCAGCCCTTCAGCAATGATGAACACTGAAGCTTTCTTT

clone_size: NA
d_call: NA
v_call: TRBV6-4
j_call: TRBJ1-2
cdr3_aa: CASSPGTENYGYTF
cdr3_nt: TGTGCCAGCAGCCCCGGGACGGAGAACTATGGCTACACCTTC

clone_size: NA
d_call: TRBD1
v_call: TRBV5-1
j_call: TRBJ1-4
cdr3_aa: CASSLRQGYATNEKLFF
cdr3_nt: TGCGCCAGCAGCTTGAGACAGGGGTATGCAACTAATGAAAAACTGTTTTTT

clone_size: NA
d_call: TRBD2
v_call: TRBV5-4
j_call: TRBJ2-7
cdr3_aa: CASSPRGSGRALGYEQYF
cdr3_nt: TGTGCCAGCAGCCCCAGGGGAAGCGGGAGGGCCTTGGGCTACGAGCAGTACTTC

clone_size: NA
d_call: TRBD1
v_call: TRBV19
j_call: TRBJ1-2
cdr3_aa: CASADPGQVYGYTF
cdr3_nt: TGTGCCAGCGCCGATCCGGGACAGGTCTATGGCTACACCTTC

clone_size: NA
d_call: TRBD1
v_call: TRBV18
j_call: TRBJ2-1
cdr3_aa: CASSTLGQGNNEQFF
cdr3_nt: TGTGCCAGCTCAACGCTGGGACAGGGTAACAATGAGCAGTTCTTC

clone_size: NA
d_call: NA
v_call: TRBV6-6
j_call: TRBJ1-5
cdr3_aa: CASSLPGGRQPQHF
cdr3_nt: TGTGCCAGCAGCCTTCCCGGGGGCCGTCAGCCCCAGCATTTT

clone_size: NA
d_call: NA
v_call: TRBV6-1
j_call: TRBJ1-4
cdr3_aa: CASGGGPTRQLFF
cdr3_nt: TGTGCCAGCGGGGGGGGACCCACACGACAACTGTTTTTT

clone_size: few
d_call: TRBD1
v_call: TRBV4-1
j_call: TRBJ2-5
cdr3_aa: CASSWGQGEEAKYF
cdr3_nt: TGCGCCAGCAGCTGGGGACAGGGGGAAGAGGCCAAGTACTTC

clone_size: few
d_call: NA
v_call: TRBV30
j_call: TRBJ2-5
cdr3_aa: CAWSSLGETQYF
cdr3_nt: TGTGCCTGGAGTAGCCTAGGGGAGACCCAGTACTTC

clone_size: NA
d_call: NA
v_call: TRBV9
j_call: TRBJ2-1
cdr3_aa: CASSVSLVQLEQFF
cdr3_nt: TGTGCCAGCAGCGTGTCCTTGGTGCAGTTGGAGCAGTTCTTC

clone_size: NA
d_call: NA
v_call: TRBV19
j_call: TRBJ1-1
cdr3_aa: CASRLGANTEAFF
cdr3_nt: TGTGCCAGCAGACTCGGGGCGAACACTGAAGCTTTCTTT

clone_size: NA
d_call: NA
v_call: TRBV7-3
j_call: TRBJ1-1
cdr3_aa: CASSLNAAVNTEAFF
cdr3_nt: TGTGCCAGCAGCTTAAACGCGGCGGTGAACACTGAAGCTTTCTTT

clone_size: NA
d_call: TRBD1
v_call: TRBV4-2
j_call: TRBJ1-5
cdr3_aa: CASSRGQGDAQHF
cdr3_nt: TGTGCCAGCAGCCGGGGACAGGGGGACGCCCAGCATTTT

clone_size: NA
d_call: NA
v_call: TRBV6-1
j_call: TRBJ1-2
cdr3_aa: CASSDRQPQNYGYTF
cdr3_nt: TGTGCCAGCAGTGATCGCCAGCCTCAAAACTATGGCTACACCTTC

clone_size: once
d_call: TRBD1
v_call: TRBV6-6
j_call: TRBJ1-3
cdr3_aa: CASSYPKTGVENTIYF
cdr3_nt: TGTGCCAGCAGTTACCCTAAGACAGGGGTAGAAAACACCATATATTTT

clone_size: NA
d_call: TRBD2
v_call: TRBV14
j_call: TRBJ2-7
cdr3_aa: CASSRGLVIGVEQYF
cdr3_nt: TGTGCCAGCAGCCGCGGACTAGTGATTGGTGTTGAGCAGTACTTC

clone_size: NA
d_call: NA
v_call: TRBV4-2
j_call: TRBJ2-1
cdr3_aa: CASSQEQASSEQFF
cdr3_nt: TGTGCCAGCAGCCAAGAACAGGCGTCCAGCGAGCAGTTCTTC

clone_size: NA
d_call: NA
v_call: TRBV5-8
j_call: TRBJ1-5
cdr3_aa: CASSLYAGQGAVQPQHF
cdr3_nt: TGTGCCAGCAGCCTCTACGCAGGACAAGGGGCCGTTCAGCCCCAGCATTTT

clone_size: NA
d_call: TRBD1
v_call: TRBV5-1
j_call: TRBJ2-7
cdr3_aa: CASSRSGQGTEQYF
cdr3_nt: TGCGCCAGCAGTCGTTCGGGACAGGGCACCGAGCAGTACTTC

clone_size: once
d_call: NA
v_call: TRBV7-9
j_call: TRBJ1-1
cdr3_aa: CASSTHRVNTEAFF
cdr3_nt: TGTGCCAGCAGCACCCACAGGGTGAACACTGAAGCTTTCTTT

clone_size: once
d_call: NA
v_call: TRBV5-6
j_call: TRBJ1-4
cdr3_aa: CASSLRKTGRRPDEKLFF
cdr3_nt: TGTGCCAGCAGCTTGCGTAAGACAGGTCGGCGGCCAGATGAAAAACTGTTTTTT

clone_size: NA
d_call: NA
v_call: TRBV6-4
j_call: TRBJ1-1
cdr3_aa: CASAWGNTEAFF
cdr3_nt: TGTGCCAGTGCTTGGGGGAACACTGAAGCTTTCTTT

clone_size: NA
d_call: TRBD2
v_call: TRBV2
j_call: TRBJ2-2
cdr3_aa: CASSPTRGGNTGELFF
cdr3_nt: TGTGCCAGCAGTCCCACACGGGGGGGTAACACCGGGGAGCTGTTTTTT

clone_size: NA
d_call: TRBD1
v_call: TRBV9
j_call: TRBJ1-5
cdr3_aa: CASSVARQGVYQPQHF
cdr3_nt: TGTGCCAGCAGCGTAGCTCGGCAGGGGGTGTATCAGCCCCAGCATTTT

clone_size: NA
d_call: NA
v_call: TRBV6-6
j_call: TRBJ2-7
cdr3_aa: CASSLSPGAEQYF
cdr3_nt: TGTGCCAGCAGCCTGTCCCCCGGGGCCGAGCAGTACTTC

clone_size: few
d_call: TRBD1
v_call: TRBV19
j_call: TRBJ1-1
cdr3_aa: CASRPGQKKAEAFF
cdr3_nt: TGTGCCAGTAGGCCGGGACAGAAGAAGGCTGAAGCTTTCTTT

clone_size: few
d_call: NA
v_call: TRBV18
j_call: TRBJ1-5
cdr3_aa: CASSRAGIGNQPQHF
cdr3_nt: TGTGCCAGCTCACGCGCAGGGATAGGCAATCAGCCCCAGCATTTT

clone_size: NA
d_call: NA
v_call: TRBV5-1
j_call: TRBJ2-1
cdr3_aa: CASSTGAYNEQFF
cdr3_nt: TGCGCCAGCAGCACCGGGGCTTACAATGAGCAGTTCTTC

clone_size: NA
d_call: NA
v_call: TRBV21-1
j_call: TRBJ2-7
cdr3_aa: CASSKRDRGLGEQYF
cdr3_nt: TGTGCCAGCAGCAAGAGGGACAGGGGGCTGGGGGAGCAGTACTTC

clone_size: NA
d_call: NA
v_call: TRBV29-1
j_call: TRBJ1-1
cdr3_aa: CSATRGGAAFF
cdr3_nt: TGCAGCGCCACTCGGGGGGGGGCGGCTTTCTTT

clone_size: few
d_call: TRBD1
v_call: TRBV6-4
j_call: TRBJ2-3
cdr3_aa: CASSVDRGISDTQYF
cdr3_nt: TGTGCCAGCAGTGTTGACAGGGGGATCTCAGATACGCAGTATTTT